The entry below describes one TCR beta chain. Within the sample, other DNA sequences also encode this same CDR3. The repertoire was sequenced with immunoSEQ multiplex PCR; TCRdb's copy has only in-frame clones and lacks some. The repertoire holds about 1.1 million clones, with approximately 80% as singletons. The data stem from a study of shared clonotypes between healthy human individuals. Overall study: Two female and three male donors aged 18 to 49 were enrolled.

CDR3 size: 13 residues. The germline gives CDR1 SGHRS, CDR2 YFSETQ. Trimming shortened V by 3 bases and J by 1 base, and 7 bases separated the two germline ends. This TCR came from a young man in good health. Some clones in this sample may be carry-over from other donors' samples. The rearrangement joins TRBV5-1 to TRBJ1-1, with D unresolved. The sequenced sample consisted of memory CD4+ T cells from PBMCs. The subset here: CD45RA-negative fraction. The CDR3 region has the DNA TGCGCCAGCAGCTCGGACCCGAACACTGAAGCTTTCTTT. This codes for CASSSDPNTEAFF.